Here is one T cell receptor beta chain with its context. Its antigen is still unknown. The method was immunoSEQ multiplex PCR; TCRdb's version includes in-frame clones alone and lacks a portion of them. The table has about 8,900 clones, 91% seen once. Germline CDR1 reads SGHTA; CDR2 reads FQGNSA. This CDR3 is built from 13 residues. The ends were cut back, 0 bases at V and 0 bases at J, with 3 bases in the middle. This entry belongs to a study of chemoradiotherapy in HPV16-positive cancers. The study, taken as a whole, reports: During treatment, candidate HPV-specific clones and E7-related motifs expanded in tumor.

The chain combines TRBV7-2 with TRBJ2-7; D uncertain. The source is a human donor with HPV-associated anogenital cancer. The sample was blood, taken from a patient who underwent chemoradiotherapy. The DNA of the CDR3 is TGTGCCAGCAGCTTAGCCCACTCCTACGAGCAGTACTTC. It codes for CASSLAHSYEQYF.